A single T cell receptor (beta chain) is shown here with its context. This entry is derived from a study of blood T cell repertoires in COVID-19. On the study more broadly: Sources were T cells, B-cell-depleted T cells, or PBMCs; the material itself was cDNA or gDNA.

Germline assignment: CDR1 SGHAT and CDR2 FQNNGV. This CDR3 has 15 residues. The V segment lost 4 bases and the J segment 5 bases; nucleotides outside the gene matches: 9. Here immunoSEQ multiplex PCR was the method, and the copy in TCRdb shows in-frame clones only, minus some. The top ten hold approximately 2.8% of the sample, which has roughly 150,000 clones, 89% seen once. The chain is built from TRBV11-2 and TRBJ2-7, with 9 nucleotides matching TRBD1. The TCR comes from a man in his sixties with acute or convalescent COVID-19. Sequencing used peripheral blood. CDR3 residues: CASSSIRDRAHEQYF. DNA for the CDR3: TGTGCCAGCAGCTCGATACGGGACAGGGCCCACGAGCAGTACTTC. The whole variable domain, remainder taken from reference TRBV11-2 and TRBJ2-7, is EAGVAQSPRYKIIEKRQSVAFWCNPISGHATLYWYQQILGQGPKLLIQFQNNGVVDDSQLPKDRFSAERLKGVDSTLKIQPAKLEDSAVYLCASSSIRDRAHEQYFGPGTRLTVT.